The 28 T cell receptor beta chains listed next were all sequenced from one sample in a study of T cell repertoires in cytomegalovirus infection. TCRdb called the reads again in MiXCR, with one record for every CDR3 protein. The sample consists of 76,000 or so distinct CDR3 sequences, 3.7% of them appearing once. The sequenced sample was PBMCs. These receptors all come from a human donor in good health (CMV status not recorded). Some clones in this sample may be carry-over from other donors' samples.

Ten or more counts support this clonotype. V and J are TRBV28 and TRBJ1-1; D might be TRBD1 (6 bases). The CDR3 is 14 residues long. Germline-derived CDR1 and CDR2 are MDHEN and SYDVKM. V lost 6 bases and J lost 0, with 11 bases in between. CDR3 residues: CASSPGALNTEAFF. In nucleotides, the CDR3 is TGTGCCAGCAGCCCAGGGGCTTTGAACACTGAAGCTTTCTTT.

This clonotype was picked up many times. V and J are TRBV28 and TRBJ1-1; D ambiguous. CDR1 and CDR2 from the germline V gene are MDHEN and SYDVKM. The CDR3 extends over 15 amino acids. V was shortened by 5 bases and J by 7 bases, with 20 bases between the two germline ends. CDR3 sequence reads: CASSTSTPAGFEAFF. The CDR3 nucleotides are TGTGCCAGCAGTACCTCCACCCCGGCAGGCTTTGAAGCTTTCTTT.

This clonotype has ten or more counts. V usage is TRBV3-1 and J usage is TRBJ2-3; D is unresolved. The CDR3 is 15 amino acids. V dropped 3 bases and J dropped 1 base, with 11 bases sitting between them. Germline V lookup: CDR1 LGHDT, CDR2 YNNKEL (reference sequence). CDR3 amino acids: CASSHQQMGTDTQYF. The DNA of the CDR3 is TGTGCCAGCAGCCATCAGCAGATGGGCACAGATACGCAGTATTTT.

This clonotype was seen at least ten times. V usage is TRBV6-2 or TRBV6-3 and J usage is TRBJ2-1, with no clear D. The CDR3 is made up of 16 amino acids. The V and J ends lost 2 bases and 0 bases respectively, with 11 bases between them. CDR1 is MNHEY and CDR2 is SVGEGT in the germline V gene. The CDR3 bases are TGTGCCAGCAGTTACGCCCCACAAATCTCCTACAATGAGCAGTTCTTC. This sequence encodes CASSYAPQISYNEQFF.

Ten or more counts support this clonotype. This sequence joins TRBV6-2 or TRBV6-3 and TRBJ1-1; D gene uncertain. CDR3 length: 13 residues. V gave up 6 bases and J gave up 1 base, with 9 bases separating them. The germline V gene has CDR1 MNHEY and CDR2 SVGEGT. The CDR3 DNA is TGTGCCAGCAGCTACCGGACGAACACTGAAGCTTTCTTT. It yields the protein CASSYRTNTEAFF.

In its sample, this clonotype is medium-sized (0.01 to 0.1%). V and J are TRBV7-2 and TRBJ1-2, with D possibly matching TRBD1 (6 bases). Germline V CDR1 and CDR2: SGHTA, FQGNSA. Trimming shortened V by 3 bases and J by 4 bases, and 15 bases separated the two germline ends. This CDR3 is built from 15 residues. The CDR3 region has the DNA TGTGCCAGCAGCTTGGGGGGGCAGGGGTCCTATGGCTACACCTTC. Its protein is CASSLGGQGSYGYTF.

This clonotype was detected many times. V is TRBV19 and J is TRBJ1-5, with 7 bases fitting TRBD1. Germline trimming cut 6 bases from V and 2 bases from J; bases unmatched to any gene: 7. The germline V gene has CDR1 LNHDA and CDR2 SQIVND (reference sequence). This CDR3 has 15 residues. CDR3 amino acids: CASSPDRAGNQPQHF. CDR3 nucleotide sequence: TGTGCCAGTAGCCCTGACAGGGCGGGCAATCAGCCCCAGCATTTT.

The sample holds many counts of this clonotype. V is TRBV29-1 and J is TRBJ1-2; D perhaps matches TRBD1 (6 bases). The length of the CDR3 is 11 residues. V was pared by 6 bases and J by 6 bases, with 11 bases between. Per the germline V gene, CDR1 is SQVTM and CDR2 is ANQGSEA. The CDR3 region is CSVIQGHGYTF. CDR3 nucleotides: TGCAGCGTGATACAGGGCCATGGCTACACCTTC.

The sample holds many counts of this clonotype. The chain is built from TRBV7-2 and TRBJ1-2, with a possible D match to TRBD1 (6 bases). Germline V gene data show CDR1 as SGHTA and CDR2 as FQGNSA. The CDR3 consists of 16 residues. V was trimmed by 3 bases and J by 2 bases, leaving 16 bases between them. This CDR3 reads CASSLTTGIPNYGYTF. CDR3 DNA: TGTGCCAGCAGCTTGACCACAGGGATCCCCAACTATGGCTACACCTTC.

This clonotype was counted at least ten times. Here the CDR3 reads CASSRDFFYEQYF. The CDR3 DNA sequence: TGTGCCAGCAGCAGAGATTTTTTCTACGAGCAGTACTTC. The chain uses TRBV6-1 and TRBJ2-7; no clear D. V lost 6 bases, J lost 3 bases, and 12 bases lay in between. There are 13 residues in the CDR3. The germline gives CDR1 MNHNS, CDR2 SASEGT.

This clonotype was detected many times. The chain joins TRBV15 to TRBJ1-3, with 8 bases aligning to TRBD1. V dropped 2 bases and J dropped 4; count of bases not matched to a gene: 4. The CDR3 extends over 15 amino acids. The V gene's germline CDR1 is LNHNV and CDR2 YYDKDF (reference sequence). CDR3 sequence: CATSRFRTGGNTIYF. As DNA, the CDR3 is TGTGCCACCAGCAGATTTAGGACAGGGGGAAACACCATATATTTT.

This clonotype was seen at least ten times. This chain uses TRBV30 with TRBJ1-5, with D possibly being TRBD1 (5 bases). V was cut by 1 base and J by 2 bases, with 15 bases left in between. The germline V gene has CDR1 GTSNPN and CDR2 SVGIG (reference sequence). CDR3 length: 16 residues. CDR3 sequence: CAWSEGRQGGNQPQHF. The CDR3 region has the DNA TGTGCCTGGAGTGAAGGTCGGCAGGGCGGCAATCAGCCCCAGCATTTT. Combining the CDR3 with reference TRBV30 and TRBJ1-5 gives the whole variable domain SQTIHQWPATLVQPVGSPLSLECTVEGTSNPNLYWYRQAAGRGLQLLFYSVGIGQISSEVPQNLSASRPQDRQFILSSKKLLLSDSGFYLCAWSEGRQGGNQPQHFGDGTRLSIL.

This clonotype was observed at least ten times. The chain links TRBV29-1 to TRBJ2-3; D not certain. Trimming removed 3 bases at V and 3 bases at J, with 4 bases between. Germline V CDR1 and CDR2: SQVTM, ANQGSEA. The CDR3 runs 11 residues. CDR3 nucleotide sequence: TGCAGCGTTGATGTGACAGATACGCAGTATTTT. Protein product: CSVDVTDTQYF.

This clonotype was counted many times. The gene calls are TRBV9 and TRBJ2-3; D is tentatively TRBD1 or TRBD2 (5 bases each). Germline-derived CDR1 and CDR2 are SGDLS and YYNGEE. The germline V and J ends were trimmed by 2 bases and 4 bases, with 11 bases remaining between them. This CDR3 region has 14 residues. The CDR3 loop reads CASSVSQGADTQYF. CDR3 nucleotides: TGTGCCAGCAGCGTGAGCCAGGGAGCAGATACGCAGTATTTT.

This clonotype was seen at least ten times. The rearrangement uses TRBV28 and TRBJ2-1; TRBD2 aligns across 8 bases. Germline loops: CDR1 MDHEN, CDR2 SYDVKM. V trimming: 10 bases; J trimming: 6 bases; junction bases outside the gene matches: 14. This CDR3 contains 15 residues. CDR3 sequence (DNA): TGTGCCATCGTGCGGGGGGATCGGATGGGCAATGAGCAGTTCTTC. It specifies CAIVRGDRMGNEQFF.

Comment on this clonotype: At one boundary the junction diverges from the germline segment, which might be a read error. The rearrangement links TRBV12-3 or TRBV12-4 to TRBJ2-7; tentatively, D is TRBD2 (5 bases). This CDR3 is built from 14 residues. CDR3 sequence (DNA): TGTGACAGCAGCGGACTCCCGGGAACCTACGAGCTGTACTTC. Protein sequence: CDSSGLPGTYELYF.

This clonotype was found many times. J is TRBJ1-1 and V is TRBV19, with 9 bases lining up with TRBD1. The germline V gene encodes CDR1 LNHDA and CDR2 SQIVND (reference sequence). Trimming removed 10 bases from V and 1 base from J; junction bases left unmatched: 7. This CDR3 comprises 14 residues. CDR3 coding DNA: TGTGCCACCAAACCGGGACAGGGGAACACTGAAGCTTTCTTT. It codes for CATKPGQGNTEAFF. Together with reference TRBV19 and TRBJ1-1, the CDR3 gives the full variable domain: DGGITQSPKYLFRKEGQNVTLSCEQNLNHDAMYWYRQDPGQGLRLIYYSQIVNDFQKGDIAEGYSVSREKKESFPLTVTSAQKNPTAFYLCATKPGQGNTEAFFGQGTRLTVV.

Many counts were recorded for this clonotype. The CDR3 protein is CASSSSGISSQPQHF. DNA of the CDR3: TGTGCCAGCAGCTCGTCCGGGATCTCTAGTCAGCCCCAGCATTTT. The rearrangement links TRBV7-2 to TRBJ1-5; no firm D call. Trimming shortened V by 4 bases and J by 6 bases, and 16 bases separated the two germline ends. The CDR3 spans 15 residues. Germline V gives CDR1 SGHTA, CDR2 FQGNSA.

This clonotype showed up many times. The J gene is TRBJ2-1, the V gene TRBV7-3, with D perhaps TRBD1 (5 bases). V was trimmed by 3 bases and J by 6 bases, leaving 9 bases between them. Looked up from germline, CDR1 is SGHTA and CDR2 is FQGTGA. There are 13 residues in the CDR3. The CDR3 loop reads CASSFGQGNEQFF. In nucleotides, the CDR3 is TGTGCCAGCAGCTTCGGGCAGGGCAATGAGCAGTTCTTC.

This clonotype has ten or more counts. The chain carries TRBV2 and TRBJ2-6; D might be TRBD1 (6 bases). V lost 6 bases and J 0 bases, leaving 9 bases between the germline ends. Germline loops: CDR1 SNHLY, CDR2 FYNNEI. This CDR3 is built from 15 residues. Here the CDR3 DNA reads TGTGCCAGCAGGGACAGCTACTCTGGGGCCAACGTCCTGACTTTC. Its translation is CASRDSYSGANVLTF.

This clonotype has a count of ten or more. V usage is TRBV5-1 and J usage is TRBJ2-7; tentative D call: TRBD2 (6 bases). Trimming left V 5 bases short and J 2 bases short, with 11 bases between. CDR3 length: 13 amino acids. The germline CDR1 and CDR2 sequences are SGHRS and YFSETQ. CDR3 in amino acids: CASRLAATYEQYF. Written as DNA, the CDR3 is TGCGCCAGCAGATTAGCGGCCACCTACGAGCAGTACTTC.

This clonotype was counted at least ten times. J is TRBJ1-6 and V is TRBV7-2; D is possibly TRBD1 (6 bases). The CDR3 extends over 12 amino acids. Germline lookup yields CDR1 SGHTA and CDR2 FQGNSA. Trimming took off 5 bases at V and 12 bases at J, with 11 bases between the two ends. This CDR3 reads CASSPGVVPLHF. The CDR3 DNA reads TGTGCCAGCAGCCCAGGGGTGGTACCCCTCCACTTT.

By its share, this clonotype is medium-sized. The rearrangement joins TRBV7-2 to TRBJ1-4; no clear D gene. The CDR3 has 17 residues. In germline, CDR1 is SGHTA, CDR2 FQGNSA. V was shortened by 0 bases and J by 0 bases, with 11 bases between the two germline ends. The chain's CDR3 is CASSLAPPGSTNEKLFF. CDR3 in DNA: TGTGCCAGCAGCTTAGCACCCCCGGGATCAACTAATGAAAAACTGTTTTTT.

This clonotype was detected ten times or more. The chain recombines TRBV29-1 with TRBJ1-1, with D hard to call. This CDR3 spans 15 amino acids. The germline V gene encodes CDR1 SQVTM and CDR2 ANQGSEA. Trimming stripped 0 bases from V and 6 bases from J, with 17 bases between. For the CDR3, the DNA is TGCAGCGTTGAAGATCGCGTCGGGATTTTCCCTGAAGCTTTCTTT. As protein: CSVEDRVGIFPEAFF.

Ten or more counts support this clonotype. The chain is built from TRBV5-6 and TRBJ2-5, with TRBD1 as a possible D gene (6 bases). The germline CDR1 and CDR2 sequences are SGHDT and YYEEEE. V dropped 4 bases and J dropped 4 bases, with 14 bases sitting between them. The CDR3 is 14 amino acids. The CDR3 protein is CASSPGAVGETQYF. Written as DNA, the CDR3 is TGTGCCAGCAGCCCAGGGGCAGTGGGAGAGACCCAGTACTTC. The full variable domain, completed using reference TRBV5-6 and TRBJ2-5, is DAGVTQSPTHLIKTRGQQVTLRCSPKSGHDTVSWYQQALGQGPQFIFQYYEEEERQRGNFPDRFSGHQFPNYSSELNVNALLLGDSALYLCASSPGAVGETQYFGPGTRLLVL.

This clonotype was recorded many times. The chain recombines TRBV6-2 or TRBV6-3 with TRBJ2-7, with 10 bases matching TRBD1. V shed 4 bases and J 4 bases; nucleotides not matched to a gene: 7. Per the germline V gene, CDR1 is MNHEY and CDR2 is SVGEGT. The CDR3 has 15 residues. CDR3 region: CASSSRDRGSYEQYF. CDR3 DNA sequence: TGTGCCAGCAGTTCCCGGGACAGGGGCTCATACGAGCAGTACTTC.

This clonotype has at least ten counts. The chain links TRBV20-1 to TRBJ2-1; 13 bases map to TRBD2. V was pared by 3 bases and J by 6 bases, with 8 bases of the junction left unmatched. Germline V gene sequence: CDR1 DFQATT, CDR2 SNEGSKA (reference sequence). This CDR3 region has 16 residues. The CDR3 nucleotides are TGCAGTGCTAGGCCCTTACTAGCGGGGGGGATCAATGAGCAGTTCTTC. This encodes CSARPLLAGGINEQFF.

This clonotype was seen repeatedly, ten times or more. The J gene is TRBJ2-4, the V gene TRBV7-2; D tentatively reads TRBD1 or TRBD2 (6 bases each). Germline CDR1 reads SGHTA; CDR2 reads FQGNSA. The CDR3 contains 13 residues. The V gene lost 2 bases and the J gene lost 7 bases, with 9 bases spanning the gap. The CDR3 protein is CASSLRGQNIQYF. The CDR3 DNA follows: TGTGCCAGCAGCTTACGGGGGCAGAACATTCAGTACTTC.